This record covers a single T cell receptor (beta chain). What it binds is unknown. CDR1 and CDR2 (germline): MNHNS, SASEGT. This CDR3 region has 15 residues. Trimming took 5 bases from V and 7 from J; bases not matched to a gene: 5. TCRdb's copy holds only in-frame clones and misses some; the assay was immunoSEQ multiplex PCR. The repertoire has about 60,000 clones, 84% of them found once; the top ten carry around 2.2%. The data derive from a study of lymphopenia after photon versus proton radiotherapy. Findings and limits, study-wide: In patients who died, overall survival fell as post-nadir TCR diversity dropped more.

The material sequenced was peripheral blood, taken from a patient treated with proton-based radiotherapy. This clonotype originated in a man in his 60s with pancreatic cancer. V and J are TRBV6-1 and TRBJ2-1; TRBD2 matches at 13 bases. As DNA, the CDR3 is TGTGCCAGCAGTAAACTAGCGGGAGGGCCGAATGAGCAGTTCTTC. Translation gives CASSKLAGGPNEQFF.